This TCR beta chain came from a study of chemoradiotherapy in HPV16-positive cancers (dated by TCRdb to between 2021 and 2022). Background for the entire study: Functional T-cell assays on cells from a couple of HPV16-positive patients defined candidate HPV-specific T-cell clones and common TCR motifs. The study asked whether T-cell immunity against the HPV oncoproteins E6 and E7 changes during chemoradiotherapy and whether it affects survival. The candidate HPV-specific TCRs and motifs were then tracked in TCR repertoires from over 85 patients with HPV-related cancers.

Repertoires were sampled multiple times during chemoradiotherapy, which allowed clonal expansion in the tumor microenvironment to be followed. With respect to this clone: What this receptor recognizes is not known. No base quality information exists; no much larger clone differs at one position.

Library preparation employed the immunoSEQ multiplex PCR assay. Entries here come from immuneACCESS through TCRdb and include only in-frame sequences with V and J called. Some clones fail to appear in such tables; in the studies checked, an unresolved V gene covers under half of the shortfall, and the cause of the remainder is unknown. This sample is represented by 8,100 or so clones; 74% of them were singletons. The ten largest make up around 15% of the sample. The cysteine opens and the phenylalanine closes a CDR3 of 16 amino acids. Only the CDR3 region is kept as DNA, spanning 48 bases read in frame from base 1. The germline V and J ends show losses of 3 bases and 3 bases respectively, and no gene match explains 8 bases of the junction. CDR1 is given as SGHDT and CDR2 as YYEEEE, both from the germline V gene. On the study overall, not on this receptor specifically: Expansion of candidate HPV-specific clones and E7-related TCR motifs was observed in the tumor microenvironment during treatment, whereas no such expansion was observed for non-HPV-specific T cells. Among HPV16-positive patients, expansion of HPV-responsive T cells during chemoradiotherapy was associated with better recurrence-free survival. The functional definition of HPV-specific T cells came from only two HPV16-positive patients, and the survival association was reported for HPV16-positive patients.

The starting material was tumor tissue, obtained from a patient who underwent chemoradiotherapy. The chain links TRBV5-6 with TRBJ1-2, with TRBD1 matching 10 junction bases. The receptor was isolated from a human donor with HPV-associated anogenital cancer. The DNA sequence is TGTGCCAGCAGCTCCCGAATGACAGGGGGCCACTATGGCTACACCTTC. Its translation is CASSSRMTGGHYGYTF.